These 26 T cell receptor beta chains were sequenced from one sample in a study of blood T cell repertoires in COVID-19. Method: immunoSEQ multiplex PCR; TCRdb's copy keeps in-frame clones and lacks some. This sample has more than 150,000 clones, with around 85% found just once. Sequencing used peripheral blood. All receptors come from a man aged 60 to 69 with acute or convalescent COVID-19.

In its sample, this clone was seen a few times. This sequence joins TRBV6-5 and TRBJ1-1, with D unresolved. The CDR3 extends over 12 amino acids. V was trimmed by 8 bases and J by 3 bases, leaving 10 bases between them. In germline, CDR1 is MNHEY, CDR2 SVGAGI. CDR3 sequence (DNA): TGTGCCAGCCGGAGAAGGTACACTGAAGCTTTCTTT. This sequence encodes CASRRRYTEAFF.

This rearrangement joins TRBV2 to TRBJ2-2, with 11 bases identical to TRBD1. The trim removed 6 bases at V and 6 bases at J, leaving 3 bases unmatched. The CDR3 has 14 residues. Germline CDR1 and CDR2: SNHLY and FYNNEI. In DNA form, the CDR3 reads TGTGCCAGCAGGGACAGGGGGCAAGCCGGGGAGCTGTTTTTT. This gives the protein CASRDRGQAGELFF. Full variable domain (outside the CDR3, taken from reference TRBV2 and TRBJ2-2): EPEVTQTPSHQVTQMGQEVILRCVPISNHLYFYWYRQILGQKVEFLVSFYNNEISEKSEIFDDQFSVERPDGSNFTLKIRSTKLEDSAMYFCASRDRGQAGELFFGEGSRLTVL.

The V call is TRBV19, the J call TRBJ1-3, with TRBD1 matching 7 bases. Germline V gene lookup returns CDR1 LNHDA and CDR2 SQIVND (reference sequence). V lost 7 bases and J lost 4; bases outside the gene matches: 16. The CDR3 is 17 amino acids. CDR3 in DNA: TGTGCCAGTACCAGACTCGAAGGGGGCCCCAAGGGAAACACCATATATTTT. Amino acids: CASTRLEGGPKGNTIYF. The full variable domain, rest sourced from reference TRBV19 and TRBJ1-3, is DGGITQSPKYLFRKEGQNVTLSCEQNLNHDAMYWYRQDPGQGLRLIYYSQIVNDFQKGDIAEGYSVSREKKESFPLTVTSAQKNPTAFYLCASTRLEGGPKGNTIYFGEGSWLTVV.

This sequence joins TRBV28 and TRBJ2-1; maybe TRBD2 (6 bases). Trimming removed 2 bases from V and 3 bases from J, with 8 bases in between. Per germline, CDR1 MDHEN and CDR2 SYDVKM. The CDR3 is 14 amino acids. The DNA of the CDR3 is TGTGCCAGCAGTTTAGGAGGGATCTACAATGAGCAGTTCTTC. Translated, it gives CASSLGGIYNEQFF. Based on the CDR3 plus reference TRBV28 and TRBJ2-1, the full variable domain is DVKVTQSSRYLVKRTGEKVFLECVQDMDHENMFWYRQDPGLGLRLIYFSYDVKMKEKGDIPEGYSVSREKKERFSLILESASTNQTSMYLCASSLGGIYNEQFFGPGTRLTVL.

V is TRBV28 and J is TRBJ1-2, with D possibly TRBD1 on 5 matching bases. Trimming removed 5 bases from V and 13 bases from J, with 17 bases in between. This CDR3 is built from 12 residues. Germline CDR1 is MDHEN and CDR2 is SYDVKM. CDR3 residues: CASSPTTVLATF. The CDR3 DNA sequence: TGTGCCAGCAGTCCAACGACAGTTTTGGCCACCTTC.

The V and J genes are TRBV24-1 and TRBJ2-1; TRBD2 matches at 7 bases. J was trimmed by 6 bases and V by 6 bases; bases with no gene match: 16. Per the germline V gene, CDR1 is KGHDR and CDR2 is SFDVKD. The CDR3 consists of 17 residues. DNA for the CDR3: TGTGCCACCAGTACGTGGTGGGCCGGCGGGAGTATCAATGAGCAGTTCTTC. Protein product: CATSTWWAGGSINEQFF.

This clone was found a few times. This CDR3 reads CASSIDLAGPETQYF. The CDR3 DNA reads as TGTGCCAGTAGTATAGATCTGGCAGGGCCGGAGACCCAGTACTTC. This chain connects TRBV19 to TRBJ2-5; TRBD1 might be the D (5 bases). Between the trimmed V and J ends, which lost 0 bases and 5 bases, there was a span of 13 bases. Germline V CDR1 and CDR2: LNHDA, SQIVND (reference sequence). The CDR3 extends over 15 amino acids.

The rearrangement links TRBV7-8 to TRBJ2-1; no clear D gene. The CDR3 extends over 14 amino acids. Between the trimmed V and J ends, which lost 3 bases and 1 base, there was a span of 7 bases. Germline V gene data show CDR1 as SGHVS and CDR2 as FQNEAQ. CDR3 amino acids: CASSLAGSYNEQFF. Here the CDR3 DNA reads TGTGCCAGCAGCTTGGCCGGGTCCTACAATGAGCAGTTCTTC.

The chain combines TRBV7-3 with TRBJ2-5; D is possibly TRBD2 (6 bases). Trimming stripped 3 bases from V and 5 bases from J, with 13 bases between. The CDR3 totals 14 residues. In germline, CDR1 is SGHTA, CDR2 FQGTGA. CDR3 amino acids: CASSLGGEAETQYF. CDR3 nucleotide sequence: TGTGCCAGCAGCTTGGGGGGAGAAGCCGAGACCCAGTACTTC. Full variable domain (remainder filled in from reference TRBV7-3 and TRBJ2-5): GAGVSQTPSNKVTEKGKYVELRCDPISGHTALYWYRQSLGQGPEFLIYFQGTGAADDSGLPNDRFFAVRPEGSVSTLKIQRTERGDSAVYLCASSLGGEAETQYFGPGTRLLVL.

V and J are TRBV6-1 and TRBJ1-3, with D unclear. Germline values: CDR1 MNHNS, CDR2 SASEGT. The V and J ends lost 4 bases and 2 bases respectively, with 15 bases between them. There are 16 residues in the CDR3. CDR3 residues: CASSATRGPAGNTIYF. CDR3 bases: TGTGCCAGCAGTGCGACCCGCGGTCCGGCTGGAAACACCATATATTTT.

The table lists this clone with a count of one. CDR3 DNA: TGTGCCAGCAGCCCTGACGGGGCCGGGGAGCTGTTTTTT. This translates into CASSPDGAGELFF. The chain employs TRBV5-4 and TRBJ2-2; D is perhaps TRBD2 (5 bases). Germline V CDR1 and CDR2: SGHNT, YYREEE (reference sequence). Trimming pared 4 bases from V and 6 bases from J, leaving 10 bases between. The CDR3 has 13 residues.

The genes are TRBV14 and TRBJ2-1; unclear D gene. Trimming took off 0 bases at V and 2 bases at J, with 14 bases between the two ends. Germline V gene data show CDR1 as SGHDN and CDR2 as FVKESK. CDR3 length equals 17 residues. CDR3 protein: CASSQDYGTVTYNEQFF. The CDR3 bases are TGTGCCAGCAGCCAAGATTATGGAACAGTCACCTACAATGAGCAGTTCTTC.

The chain couples TRBV20-1 to TRBJ1-2; D not resolved. V was cut by 3 bases and J by 4 bases, with 3 bases left in between. The CDR3 runs 10 residues. Germline assignment: CDR1 DFQATT and CDR2 SNEGSKA (reference sequence). CDR3 sequence: CSARSYGYTF. CDR3 DNA: TGCAGTGCTAGGAGCTATGGCTACACCTTC.

Notes on this clone: The sample has other DNA sequences that encode this CDR3 too. The rearrangement links TRBV18 to TRBJ1-3; 7 positions agree with TRBD1. This CDR3 is 16 amino acids long. J lost 0 bases, V lost 1 base, and 3 bases had no gene match. The V gene's germline CDR1 is KGHSH and CDR2 LQKENI. The CDR3 region is CASSPQGAPSGNTIYF. CDR3 DNA sequence: TGTGCCAGCTCACCACAGGGGGCGCCCTCTGGAAACACCATATATTTT.

The rearrangement uses TRBV7-9 and TRBJ2-3; a weak D match, TRBD2 (6 bases). Germline V gives CDR1 SEHNR, CDR2 FQNEAQ (reference sequence). V was pared by 5 bases and J by 2 bases, with 14 bases between. The CDR3 covers 15 residues. The CDR3 nucleotides are TGTGCCAGCAGCCAGCAGGAGGGCCCCACAGATACGCAGTATTTT. Its protein is CASSQQEGPTDTQYF.

V is TRBV6-1 and J is TRBJ2-1; possibly TRBD1 for D (6 bases). Per germline, CDR1 MNHNS and CDR2 SASEGT. Trimming removed 8 bases at V and 1 base at J, with 12 bases between. The length of the CDR3 is 14 residues. CDR3 sequence: CASGRDRSYNEQFF. The CDR3 bases are TGTGCCAGCGGACGAGACAGGTCCTACAATGAGCAGTTCTTC.

The chain recombines TRBV11-2 with TRBJ1-6, with 7 positions matching TRBD1. There are 16 residues in the CDR3. The V gene end was trimmed by 5 bases and the J gene end by 7 bases; junction bases not matched to a gene: 11. CDR1 and CDR2 from the germline V gene are SGHAT and FQNNGV. In nucleotides, the CDR3 is TGTGCCAGCAGCCTCCTCGCGACAGGGCACAATTCACCCCTCCACTTT. Protein product: CASSLLATGHNSPLHF.

The CDR3 region has the DNA TGTGCCAGCAGCCCCGGACAGGACTATCGCACAGATACGCAGTATTTT. Translation: CASSPGQDYRTDTQYF. This chain joins TRBV4-2 and TRBJ2-3; a weak D match, TRBD1 (7 bases). The CDR3 consists of 16 residues. V was clipped by 4 bases and J by 1 base, with 15 bases between them. Germline CDR1 is LGHNA and CDR2 is YNFKEQ.

The chain recombines TRBV5-1 with TRBJ2-1, with D tentatively TRBD1 (5 bases). Germline CDR1 and CDR2: SGHRS and YFSETQ. The V and J ends lost 4 bases and 8 bases respectively, with 19 bases between them. The CDR3 totals 15 residues. The DNA of the CDR3 is TGCGCCAGCAGCCCTGCGGCAGGGATTAAGGATGAGCAGTTCTTC. Its translation: CASSPAAGIKDEQFF.

This chain uses TRBV5-1 with TRBJ2-1, with D hard to call. CDR1 SGHRS and CDR2 YFSETQ come from the germline V gene. This CDR3 is built from 11 residues. V lost 2 bases and J lost 7, with 4 bases in between. The CDR3 coding sequence is TGCGCCAGCAGCTTACTAAATGAGCAGTTCTTC. Translation: CASSLLNEQFF.

The genes are TRBV9 and TRBJ2-1; D might be TRBD2 (6 bases). The length of the CDR3 is 16 residues. V lost 4 bases, J lost 7 bases, and 21 bases lay in between. The V gene's germline CDR1 is SGDLS and CDR2 YYNGEE. The CDR3, as DNA: TGTGCCAGCAGCCGGGGGATGGCGGGACCCCAGAATGAGCAGTTCTTC. Its translation is CASSRGMAGPQNEQFF.

This clone was counted a few times. The chain carries TRBV5-5 and TRBJ2-5; 8 nucleotides match TRBD1. The CDR3 has 15 amino acids. The germline CDR1 and CDR2 sequences are SGHKS and YYEKEE (reference sequence). V was clipped by 0 bases and J by 4 bases; unmatched bases: 5. The CDR3 loop is CASSLATGVLETQYF. Written as DNA, the CDR3 is TGTGCCAGCAGCTTGGCGACAGGGGTTCTAGAGACCCAGTACTTC.

The genes are TRBV2 and TRBJ1-2, with 7 bases aligning to TRBD1. V shed 2 bases, J shed 6 bases, and the junction held 6 bases outside the gene matches. Germline values: CDR1 SNHLY, CDR2 FYNNEI. This CDR3 spans 14 amino acids. The CDR3: CASSEQTGDDGYTF. The CDR3, as DNA: TGTGCCAGCAGTGAACAAACAGGGGATGATGGCTACACCTTC.

V and J are TRBV30 and TRBJ1-3; D call uncertain. The germline V gene encodes CDR1 GTSNPN and CDR2 SVGIG (reference sequence). Trimming left V 3 bases short and J 0 bases short, with 9 bases between. CDR3 length: 14 amino acids. The CDR3 DNA follows: TGTGCCTGGAGGCGGGGAAGCTCTGGAAACACCATATATTTT. This codes for CAWRRGSSGNTIYF.

This clone has just one count. The chain couples TRBV29-1 to TRBJ1-2; D may be TRBD1 (6 bases). Germline-derived CDR1 and CDR2 are SQVTM and ANQGSEA. V lost 5 bases, J lost 8 bases, and 12 bases lay in between. The CDR3 has 11 amino acids. CDR3 coding DNA: TGCAGCGTTACGGGGGGCCGGGGCTACACCTTC. It translates to CSVTGGRGYTF.

This clone came up once. The rearrangement uses TRBV28 and TRBJ2-1; 9 bases are shared with TRBD1. V dropped 6 bases and J dropped 6; count of bases not matched to a gene: 6. This CDR3 has 14 amino acids. Germline V CDR1 and CDR2: MDHEN, SYDVKM. Here the CDR3 reads CASRRGDRVNEQFF. The CDR3 DNA reads as TGTGCCAGCAGGCGCGGGGACAGGGTCAATGAGCAGTTCTTC.